This TCR beta chain was documented in a study of T-cell reconstitution after alpha-beta-depleted transplantation in children. A library of TCRbeta sequences, prepared with unique molecular identifiers, was generated. A single record per CDR3 protein comes from TCRdb applying MiXCR to the PCR reads. The sample records about 420,000 distinct CDR3 sequences, about 16% being singletons. This CDR3 has 13 amino acids. The ends were cut back, 5 bases at V and 1 base at J, with 5 bases in the middle. This clonotype was picked up many times. Its antigen is currently unknown. General study results and limits: One year post-transplant, T-cell counts and diversity were largely derived from T cells produced anew. Some patients owed their high day-60 TCRbeta diversity to surviving recipient T cells and thymic progenitors.

The clonotype was recovered from a boy under two years old who had a stem cell transplant for Wiskott-Aldrich syndrome, so the T cells may come from the graft donor. The sample consisted of PBMCs, mostly from graft donor cells, taken 360 days after TCRalphabeta/CD19-depleted stem cell transplant. This sequence joins TRBV12-3 or TRBV12-4 and TRBJ2-2, with D hard to call. The CDR3 nucleotides read TGTGCCAGCAGTGGCGGGAACACCGGGGAGCTGTTTTTT. Translating it yields CASSGGNTGELFF.